This TCR beta chain was sequenced during a study of T cells in narcolepsy. At the level of the study: Healthy controls were enrolled alongside patients with narcolepsy type 1 or type 2.

This table comes from immunoSEQ multiplex PCR, and its TCRdb copy is limited to in-frame clones, with some not included. The repertoire includes about 33,000 clones, less than 85% of them detected once, and 1.3% sits in the top ten. The V and J ends lost 8 bases and 3 bases, in that order; junction bases with no gene match: 13. The CDR3 extends over 16 amino acids. Germline loops: CDR1 SGHTA, CDR2 FQGTGA. As regards this clone: Its antigen is undetermined.

Study results and caveats: Blood of same and different patients, but not healthy controls, reportedly held recurring autoreactive clonotypes. Comparing one patient's CSF and blood CD4+ clonotypes highlighted HCRT- and TRIB2-specific autoreactive clonotypes.

The sample was CD45RA- memory CD4+ T cells from PBMCs. The clonotype was recovered from a human donor with narcolepsy. The chain joins TRBV7-3 to TRBJ2-3; TRBD2 matches at 8 bases. CDR3 sequence (DNA): TGTGCCAGCTTAGTTAAGCGGGGGATGGAGACAGATACGCAGTATTTT. It yields the protein CASLVKRGMETDTQYF.